This T cell receptor beta chain was retrieved from a study of identical twins. Via MiXCR, TCRdb re-called the 5' RACE reads, giving one row per CDR3 protein. The profile shows some 660,000 distinct CDR3 sequences, 8.6% of them singletons. The CDR3 covers 14 residues. Germline assignment: CDR1 MNHNS and CDR2 SASEGT. Trimming cost V 6 bases and J 2 bases, with 11 bases left between them. This sample was shared with a second study, whose subject was yellow fever vaccine responses in identical twins.

The sequenced material came from PBMCs. The rearrangement uses TRBV6-1 and TRBJ2-1; D could derive from TRBD1 or TRBD2 (5 bases each). The receptor comes from a woman aged 18-30 years in good health. CDR3: CASRRDPTYNEQFF. In nucleotides, the CDR3 is TGTGCCAGCAGAAGGGACCCCACCTACAATGAGCAGTTCTTC.